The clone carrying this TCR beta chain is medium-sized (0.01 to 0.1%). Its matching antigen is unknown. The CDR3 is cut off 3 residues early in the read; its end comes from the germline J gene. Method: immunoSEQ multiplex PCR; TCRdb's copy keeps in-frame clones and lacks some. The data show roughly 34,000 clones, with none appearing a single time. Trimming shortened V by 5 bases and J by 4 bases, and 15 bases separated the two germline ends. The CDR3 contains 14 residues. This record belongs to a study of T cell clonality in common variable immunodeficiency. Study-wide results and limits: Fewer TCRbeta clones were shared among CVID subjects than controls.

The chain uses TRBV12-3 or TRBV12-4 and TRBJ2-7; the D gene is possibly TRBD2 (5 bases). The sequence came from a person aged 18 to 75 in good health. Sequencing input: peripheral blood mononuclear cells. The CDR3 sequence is CASSPRATPYEQYF. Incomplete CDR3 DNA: TGTGCCAGCAGTCCGAGGGCCACACCTTACGAG.